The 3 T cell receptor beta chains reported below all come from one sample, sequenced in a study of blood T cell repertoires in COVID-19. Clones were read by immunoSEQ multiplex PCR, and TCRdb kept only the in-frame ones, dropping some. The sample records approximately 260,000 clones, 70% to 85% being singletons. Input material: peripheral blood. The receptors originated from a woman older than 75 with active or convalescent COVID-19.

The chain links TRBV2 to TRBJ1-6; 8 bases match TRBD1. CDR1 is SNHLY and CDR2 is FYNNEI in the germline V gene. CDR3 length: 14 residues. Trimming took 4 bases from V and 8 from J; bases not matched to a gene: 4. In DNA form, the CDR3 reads TGTGCCAGCAGTGTACAGGGGGAATATTCACCCCTCCACTTT. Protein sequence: CASSVQGEYSPLHF.

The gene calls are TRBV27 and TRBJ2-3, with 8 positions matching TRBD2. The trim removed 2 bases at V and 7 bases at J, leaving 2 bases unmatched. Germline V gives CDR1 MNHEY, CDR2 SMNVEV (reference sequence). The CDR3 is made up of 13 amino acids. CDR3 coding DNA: TGTGCCAGCAGTTTAGCGGGGGGTAATACGCAGTATTTT. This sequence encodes CASSLAGGNTQYF.

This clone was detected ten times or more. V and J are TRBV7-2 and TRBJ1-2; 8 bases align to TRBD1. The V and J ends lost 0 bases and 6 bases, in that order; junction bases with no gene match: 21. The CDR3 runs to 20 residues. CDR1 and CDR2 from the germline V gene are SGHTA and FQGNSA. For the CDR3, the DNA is TGTGCCAGCAGCTTAGCCCCCTTCCAGGGGGCTCAAATCCCAATCCATGGCTACACCTTC. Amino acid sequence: CASSLAPFQGAQIPIHGYTF.